This paragraph covers one T cell receptor (beta chain) sequence. Which antigen it targets is not known. The sample holds no much larger clone one base away, and base qualities are not on file. TCRbeta CDR3 regions were amplified from genomic DNA using the immunoSEQ Assay, a bias-controlled multiplex PCR. The source study handled its data this way. Within the assay, amplification of reference gene primers was used to estimate how many nucleated cells each sample contained. To quantify the absolute abundance of each unique TCRbeta CDR3 rearrangement, sequence reads were collapsed and filtered. For each sample, productive Simpson clonality was calculated as the square root of Simpson's diversity index across productive rearrangements. Held by TCRdb, this immuneACCESS table contains in-frame sequences only and omits some clones. Under half of the omission traces to an unresolved V gene where checked; the cause of the rest is unknown. V, J and clone size were drawn from that table, and D and trimming were deduced from the DNA. This sample gives around 260,000 clones in total; around 86% of them show up just once. Roughly 5.6% of the sample is held by the ten biggest clonotypes.

In Seattle, one collaborating source enrolled patients while the infection was active and tracked those patients longitudinally over the course of disease. Whole blood was collected in K2EDTA tubes by collaborating institutions according to the institutions' own protocols. For TCRbeta analysis, collaborators shipped samples as frozen whole blood, isolated PBMCs, or DNA extracted from either of those sample types. The entry originates in a study of blood T cell repertoires in COVID-19 (dated by TCRdb to about 2020). About the study as a whole: The collaborator samples originated in the United States, Italy and Spain and spanned the acute and convalescent phases of COVID-19. Subjects who had been exposed to COVID-19, were actively infected with it, or had recovered from it provided the deeply sampled blood TCRbeta repertoires that made up the dataset. The repertoires were released in a freely available public database meant as a resource for research on the immune response to SARS-CoV-2. The material from the prospective study consisted of cDNA or gDNA derived from T cells, B-cell-depleted T cells, or PBMCs. A de-identified subject ID, COVID-19 status, age in years and sex were almost always included in the sample metadata. Where available, HLA class I and class II types were taken from metadata supplied by the sample provider and were not determined by assay-based typing. The samples were drawn from the first 160 participants of the ongoing ImmuneRACE study and from 1,254 subjects provided by 6 global collaborators.

The research as a whole found: The quantity of clinical and demographic metadata differed by source and by participant and was supplied without curation.

What was sequenced was peripheral blood. The origin of this receptor is a woman aged 55 to 70 with COVID-19, enrolled during active disease.

The sequenced DNA: TGTGCCAGCAGCCAGGGACTAGCGGGAGGATCCTACAATGAGCAGTTCTTC. It specifies CASSQGLAGGSYNEQFF. The V gene is TRBV14 and the J gene is TRBJ2-1, with 15 central nucleotides matching TRBD2. Germline trimming: 3 bases from V, 1 base from J; junction bases outside gene matches: 1. The CDR3 runs 17 amino acids, cysteine and phenylalanine included. Of the read, only the CDR3 DNA is kept; its 51 bases are in frame from base 1. CDR1 and CDR2, per the germline V gene, are SGHDN and FVKESK.